The clone carrying this T cell receptor (beta chain) was counted once. Seattle patients were enrolled during active infection and followed longitudinally. Per the original methods: Reference gene primers were amplified, and this amplification served to estimate nucleated cell counts. Libraries were prepared by immunoSEQ multiplex PCR; TCRdb keeps only in-frame clonotypes and omits some of them. Clone size and V and J calls were adopted from that table, with D and trimming inferred from the DNA. This table has some 200,000 clones, around 84% appearing once. This specimen comes from a study of blood T cell repertoires in COVID-19. Turning to the study itself: COVID-19 samples, acute and convalescent, were from the United States, Italy and Spain. PBMCs, B-cell-depleted T cells, or T cells were the source of the cDNA or gDNA that made up the material.

This CDR3 comprises 14 residues. Looked up from germline, CDR1 is SQVTM and CDR2 is ANQGSEA. V lost 5 bases and J 8 bases, leaving 21 bases between the germline ends. The sequenced sample consisted of peripheral blood. V gene TRBV29-1 combines with J gene TRBJ1-2, with a weak D call TRBD1 (5 bases). This receptor was obtained from a woman between 65 and 79 years old with COVID-19, enrolled during active disease. The CDR3 loop is CSVSLPTGTGGYTF. CDR3 DNA sequence: TGCAGCGTTAGCCTTCCCACAGGAACCGGAGGCTACACCTTC.